One and the same sample provided the 21 T cell receptor beta chains below, sequenced in a study of T cell responses to AZD1222 COVID-19 vaccine. The protocol was immunoSEQ multiplex PCR, while the TCRdb copy is restricted to in-frame clones and leaves out a portion. This table holds roughly 81,000 clones, 80% to 90% found once. The material sequenced was peripheral blood, taken on day 0 of AZD1222 vaccination. These receptors all stem from an adult in good health.

This clone appeared once. The chain joins TRBV5-6 to TRBJ1-5; TRBD1 matches 7 bases. CDR3 length: 16 amino acids. The trim removed 3 bases at V and 5 bases at J, leaving 11 bases unmatched. Germline loops: CDR1 SGHDT, CDR2 YYEEEE. In DNA form, the CDR3 reads TGTGCCAGCAGCTCGGCCCCCGACAGGGAGTATCAGCCCCAGCATTTT. The encoded protein is CASSSAPDREYQPQHF. The full variable domain, completed using reference TRBV5-6 and TRBJ1-5, is DAGVTQSPTHLIKTRGQQVTLRCSPKSGHDTVSWYQQALGQGPQFIFQYYEEEERQRGNFPDRFSGHQFPNYSSELNVNALLLGDSALYLCASSSAPDREYQPQHFGDGTRLSIL.

The sample holds one count of this clone. This chain joins TRBV13 and TRBJ1-4; D uncertain. Germline-derived CDR1 and CDR2 are PRHDT and FYEKMQ (reference sequence). This CDR3 spans 13 amino acids. Trimming cost V 0 bases and J 5 bases, with 4 bases left between them. The CDR3: CASSLGKNEKLFF. The CDR3 nucleotides read TGTGCCAGCAGCTTAGGAAAGAATGAAAAACTGTTTTTT.

V is TRBV5-4 and J is TRBJ2-1; D may match TRBD1 or TRBD2 (5 bases each). From germline, CDR1 is SGHNT and CDR2 YYREEE (reference sequence). The CDR3 runs 13 residues. V was trimmed by 0 bases and J by 10 bases, leaving 11 bases between them. CDR3 protein: CASSLGDPGEQFF. CDR3 DNA sequence: TGTGCCAGCAGCTTGGGGGACCCGGGAGAGCAGTTCTTC.

The gene calls are TRBV9 and TRBJ2-7, with 7 bases fitting TRBD1. Germline V gene data show CDR1 as SGDLS and CDR2 as YYNGEE. With 1 base clipped from V and 7 bases from J, the junction kept 5 bases outside the gene matches. The CDR3 extends over 13 amino acids. CDR3 in DNA: TGTGCCAGCAGCGTAACAGGGGTGGGTGAGCAGTACTTC. Protein product: CASSVTGVGEQYF. Based on the CDR3 plus reference TRBV9 and TRBJ2-7, the full variable domain is DSGVTQTPKHLITATGQRVTLRCSPRSGDLSVYWYQQSLDQGLQFLIQYYNGEERAKGNILERFSAQQFPDLHSELNLSSLELGDSALYFCASSVTGVGEQYFGPGTRLTVT.

This chain connects TRBV15 to TRBJ2-7; no reliable D call. The V gene's germline CDR1 is LNHNV and CDR2 YYDKDF (reference sequence). Trimming left V 1 base short and J 9 bases short, with 13 bases between. This CDR3 spans 13 amino acids. The CDR3 is CATSRGSLTVQYF. The CDR3 DNA follows: TGTGCCACCAGCAGAGGATCCCTCACGGTGCAGTACTTC.

This chain uses TRBV30 with TRBJ1-6; D is uncertain. Germline CDR1 is GTSNPN and CDR2 is SVGIG (reference sequence). Trimming removed 7 bases at V and 4 bases at J, with 11 bases between. This CDR3 contains 13 residues. The CDR3 DNA follows: TGTGCCTTGGAGCCGCAGTATAATTCACCCCTCCACTTT. It translates to CALEPQYNSPLHF. Full variable domain (outside the CDR3, taken from reference TRBV30 and TRBJ1-6): SQTIHQWPATLVQPVGSPLSLECTVEGTSNPNLYWYRQAAGRGLQLLFYSVGIGQISSEVPQNLSASRPQDRQFILSSKKLLLSDSGFYLCALEPQYNSPLHFGNGTRLTVT.

This chain joins TRBV7-2 and TRBJ2-3, with TRBD2 identical over 11 bases. The germline CDR1 and CDR2 sequences are SGHTA and FQGNSA. The CDR3 spans 17 residues. After removal of 5 bases from V and 6 bases from J, the junction contained 13 bases not matched to a gene. CDR3 coding DNA: TGTGCCAGCAGCGTTGGACTAGCGGGTAGTGGCGGGGATACGCAGTATTTT. Amino acid sequence: CASSVGLAGSGGDTQYF.

The chain joins TRBV5-6 to TRBJ2-7; no clear D gene. Germline values: CDR1 SGHDT, CDR2 YYEEEE. There are 13 residues in the CDR3. The V and J ends lost 4 bases and 6 bases respectively, with 14 bases between them. The CDR3 DNA follows: TGTGCCAGCAGCGCCGGACCCCCGGTCGAGCAGTACTTC. Protein product: CASSAGPPVEQYF.

The genes are TRBV23-1 and TRBJ2-5, with D perhaps TRBD1 or TRBD2 (5 bases each). TRBV23-1 is identified as an open reading frame with a role that is uncertain. Trimming took off 0 bases at V and 1 base at J, with 12 bases between the two ends. The CDR3 has 16 amino acids. DNA for the CDR3: TGCGCCAGCAGTCAATCCCCACCGGGACCCCAAGAGACCCAGTACTTC. Its protein is CASSQSPPGPQETQYF.

The CDR3 region is CASRVGPLWGTEAFF. The CDR3 region has the DNA TGTGCCAGTCGGGTAGGCCCCTTATGGGGTACTGAAGCTTTCTTT. J is TRBJ1-1 and V is TRBV19, with no clear D. The length of the CDR3 is 15 residues. The V gene lost 8 bases and the J gene lost 5 bases, with 21 bases spanning the gap. Germline CDR1 LNHDA, CDR2 SQIVND (reference sequence).

This clone was counted a few times. This rearrangement joins TRBV18 to TRBJ1-2; the D gene is possibly TRBD1 (5 bases). This CDR3 is built from 14 residues. V was trimmed by 5 bases and J by 8 bases, leaving 18 bases between them. Looked up from germline, CDR1 is KGHSH and CDR2 is LQKENI. CDR3 DNA: TGTGCCAGCTCATCCGAAAATCAGGGTAGCGGCTACACCTTC. It is translated as CASSSENQGSGYTF.

V usage is TRBV9 and J usage is TRBJ2-1; D remains ambiguous. CDR3 size: 15 residues. Germline CDR1 SGDLS, CDR2 YYNGEE. V gave up 4 bases and J gave up 3 bases, with 14 bases separating them. The CDR3 spells CASSYDLNDYNEQFF. As DNA, the CDR3 is TGTGCCAGCAGCTACGATCTTAACGACTACAATGAGCAGTTCTTC.

The V call is TRBV6-2 or TRBV6-3, the J call TRBJ2-1, with 7 bases fitting TRBD1. The CDR3 totals 16 residues. The germline V gene has CDR1 MNHEY and CDR2 SVGEGT. Trimming cost V 6 bases and J 0 bases; bases outside gene matches: 8. The CDR3 region is CASRPSDRSSYNEQFF. The CDR3 DNA follows: TGTGCCAGCAGACCTTCGGACAGGAGCTCCTACAATGAGCAGTTCTTC.

The chain uses TRBV7-3 and TRBJ2-3; no definite D call. The germline V gene encodes CDR1 SGHTA and CDR2 FQGTGA. With 5 bases removed from V and 0 bases from J, the gap between germline ends came to 15 bases. The CDR3 spans 16 residues. The DNA of the CDR3 is TGTGCCAGCAGCCCCGAGAAATCTCCGAGCACAGATACGCAGTATTTT. It translates to CASSPEKSPSTDTQYF. The full variable domain, in which reference TRBV7-3 and TRBJ2-3 provide the parts outside the CDR3, is GAGVSQTPSNKVTEKGKYVELRCDPISGHTALYWYRQSLGQGPEFLIYFQGTGAADDSGLPNDRFFAVRPEGSVSTLKIQRTERGDSAVYLCASSPEKSPSTDTQYFGPGTRLTVL.

This clone was recorded a few times. V is TRBV27 and J is TRBJ2-3; TRBD2 aligns across 9 bases. The CDR3 extends over 20 amino acids. Germline V lookup: CDR1 MNHEY, CDR2 SMNVEV (reference sequence). V lost 6 bases and J lost 2; bases outside the gene matches: 21. The CDR3 DNA reads as TGTGCCAGCAGCCCAACGGTAGCGGGAGTACAATATCCCAACACAGATACGCAGTATTTT. Protein sequence: CASSPTVAGVQYPNTDTQYF.

The rearrangement uses TRBV18 and TRBJ1-6; D call uncertain. This CDR3 has 15 amino acids. Germline loops: CDR1 KGHSH, CDR2 LQKENI. Trimming shortened V by 1 base and J by 17 bases, and 21 bases separated the two germline ends. In nucleotides, the CDR3 is TGTGCCAGCTCACCACAAGGGAGAGGATCCCAGGAGGTCCACTTT. Amino acids: CASSPQGRGSQEVHF.

The V call is TRBV15, the J call TRBJ1-4, with D unresolved. Germline V gene lookup returns CDR1 LNHNV and CDR2 YYDKDF (reference sequence). V was cut by 0 bases and J by 4 bases, with 9 bases left in between. The CDR3 is made up of 15 amino acids. CDR3 residues: CATSRDRPHNEKLFF. In DNA form, the CDR3 reads TGTGCCACCAGCAGAGACAGGCCCCATAATGAAAAACTGTTTTTT.

The chain is built from TRBV4-1 and TRBJ2-3; 8 bases fit TRBD2. Germline V gene sequence: CDR1 MGHRA, CDR2 YSYEKL. The CDR3 contains 15 residues. V shed 5 bases and J 2 bases; nucleotides not matched to a gene: 6. The DNA of the CDR3 is TGCGCCAGCAGCTCCTTAGCGGGATACACAGATACGCAGTATTTT. Translated: CASSSLAGYTDTQYF.

V gene TRBV19 combines with J gene TRBJ2-7; 9 bases agree with TRBD1. This CDR3 region has 14 residues. Germline CDR1 is LNHDA and CDR2 is SQIVND (reference sequence). Trimming cost V 3 bases and J 5 bases; bases outside gene matches: 5. Here the CDR3 reads CASSIGTGFDEQYF. In nucleotides, the CDR3 is TGTGCCAGTAGTATCGGGACAGGGTTCGACGAGCAGTACTTC.

In its sample, this clone was seen once. This chain links TRBV9 with TRBJ1-2; TRBD1 agrees at 7 bases. J lost 3 bases, V lost 0 bases, and 5 bases had no gene match. Germline V gene lookup returns CDR1 SGDLS and CDR2 YYNGEE. The CDR3 length is 15 residues. In nucleotides, the CDR3 is TGTGCCAGCAGCGTAGGAAGGGGGCGCGACTATGGCTACACCTTC. Residues: CASSVGRGRDYGYTF.

The sample holds a few counts of this clone. The chain is built from TRBV10-2 and TRBJ1-1; 7 bases line up with TRBD1. After removal of 6 bases from V and 8 bases from J, the junction contained 3 bases not matched to a gene. Per the germline V gene, CDR1 is WSHSY and CDR2 is SAAADI. This CDR3 region has 11 residues. CDR3: CASRGQLEAFF. The CDR3, as DNA: TGCGCCAGCAGGGGACAGTTGGAAGCTTTCTTT.